A selection of T cell receptor beta chains follows, all from one sample in a study of neoadjuvant anti-PD-1 for oral cavity cancer. Assay used: immunoSEQ multiplex PCR; TCRdb lists only in-frame clones, some missing. The sample has 14,000 to 15,000 clones, roughly 40% seen once. The sequences come from tumor tissue, collected after nivolumab (anti-PD-1) treatment. All receptors derive from a person between 40 and 79 years old with oral cavity squamous cell carcinoma. CDR3s leave out the opening cysteine and the closing phenylalanine or tryptophan. Each record gives: CDR3 length, clone size, V gene, J gene, D gene, CDR3 protein. D genes are given only for firm matches. For some rows the clone size is stated as once, few or many, or as a class when expanded; others skip it.

>14|-|TRBV5-1|TRBJ2-7|-
ASSLGRVGSSYEQY
>12|-|TRBV7-2|TRBJ2-5|-
ASSVTSGQETQY
>12|-|TRBV11-2|TRBJ2-5|TRBD1
ASSSPGQQETQY
>14|-|TRBV18|TRBJ2-6|TRBD1
ASSPQRGQGANVLT
>13|-|TRBV19|TRBJ2-1|TRBD2
ASRPSGGVYNEQF
>10|-|TRBV10-3|TRBJ2-2|-
AIRQNTGELF
>17|few|TRBV15|TRBJ1-2|-
ATSTLGEGHTRGSYGYT
>9|-|TRBV5-1|TRBJ2-7|-
ASSSIYEQY
>13|many|TRBV18|TRBJ1-2|-
ASSRVGAQDYGYT
>13|-|TRBV4-2|TRBJ2-4|TRBD1
ASSQDFSGGNIQY
>12|few|TRBV7-2|TRBJ2-7|TRBD1
ASRRQGSSYEQY
>16|-|TRBV4-3|TRBJ2-7|TRBD2
ASSHGTSGYSVSYEQY
>13|-|TRBV19|TRBJ1-1|-
ASSITQVVDTEAF
>10|few|TRBV12-5|TRBJ2-5|-
ASGSRGKTQY
>11|few|TRBV2|TRBJ1-2|-
ASSGQTGYGYT
>14|once|TRBV9|TRBJ2-1|TRBD2
ASSAGAGGLSHEQF
>13|many|TRBV6-1|TRBJ1-5|-
ASSEILFGNQPQH
>11|few|TRBV10-1|TRBJ1-1|-
ASSENRNTEAF
>11|few|TRBV27|TRBJ2-7|TRBD1
ASSRTGPYEQY
>12|-|TRBV15|TRBJ2-5|-
ATSSITDQETQY
>12|-|TRBV13|TRBJ1-2|TRBD1
ASSFRQGVSGYT
>11|-|TRBV5-8|TRBJ2-7|-
ASRGRGTYEQY
>11|-|TRBV15|TRBJ2-3|-
ATSRETVDTQY
>11|few|TRBV30|TRBJ2-7|-
AWSETGGYEQY
>11|-|TRBV18|TRBJ1-4|-
ASSRETNEKLF
>10|-|TRBV2|TRBJ2-7|TRBD1
ASSIGQGFEY
>14|few|TRBV5-1|TRBJ1-6|TRBD1
ASSLVLGQGNSPLH
>11|medium-sized|TRBV5-6|TRBJ2-7|-
ASSRGDFHEQY
>16|-|TRBV2|TRBJ2-2|-
ASSGTPLLLGGTGELF
>13|once|TRBV5-8|TRBJ2-5|-
ASSLARTDQETQY
>13|-|TRBV5-1|TRBJ1-1|TRBD1
ASSSTGGLGTEAF
>13|-|TRBV11-1|TRBJ2-5|TRBD1
ASSGPGQGLETQY
>13|-|TRBV6-4|TRBJ2-1|-
ASSDSKRDYNEQF
>10|-|TRBV6-1|TRBJ2-7|-
ASGGTSYEQY
>11|few|TRBV25-1|TRBJ2-5|TRBD1
ASSDRGSETQY
>13|few|TRBV6-5|TRBJ1-2|TRBD1
ASSSQPTGSYGYT
>12|-|TRBV19|TRBJ2-7|-
ASSIGRASYEQY
>12|-|TRBV5-4|TRBJ2-3|-
ASSLTGSTDTQY
>16|-|TRBV14|TRBJ2-1|-
ASSQDRGSGLSYNEQF
>12|-|TRBV5-4|TRBJ1-4|-
ASRTGPSNEKLF